This TCR beta chain is from a study of blood T cells in healthy people across ages. Primed by a sample-barcoded 5' primer and a J-beta primer mix, a second PCR proceeded for 7 to 11 cycles. MiXCR, run by TCRdb on the 5' RACE reads, gives a single entry per CDR3 protein. There are 1,800,000 or so distinct CDR3 sequences in the sample; approximately 40% occur only once, and 20% to 25% lies in the top ten. The clonotype comes from a human donor in good health. Specimen: blood.

This CDR3 is CASSLVTGPNTEAFF. The DNA for the CDR3 is TGTGCCAGCAGCTTAGTGACAGGCCCGAACACTGAAGCTTTCTTT. The chain carries TRBV7-2 and TRBJ1-1; maybe TRBD1 (6 bases). The CDR3 is 15 residues long. Trimming left V 1 base short and J 1 base short, with 10 bases between. The germline CDR1 and CDR2 sequences are SGHTA and FQGNSA.